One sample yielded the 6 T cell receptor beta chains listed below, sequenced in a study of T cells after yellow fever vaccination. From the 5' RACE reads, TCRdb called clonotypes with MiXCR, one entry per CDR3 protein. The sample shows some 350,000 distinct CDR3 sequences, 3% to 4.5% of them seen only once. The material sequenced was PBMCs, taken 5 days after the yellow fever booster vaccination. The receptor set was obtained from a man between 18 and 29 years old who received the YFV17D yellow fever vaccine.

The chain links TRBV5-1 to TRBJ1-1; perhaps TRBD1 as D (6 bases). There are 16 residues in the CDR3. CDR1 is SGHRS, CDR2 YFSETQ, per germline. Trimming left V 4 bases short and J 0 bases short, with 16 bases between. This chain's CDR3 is CASSLEGTTMNTEAFF. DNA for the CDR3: TGCGCCAGCAGCCTAGAGGGGACAACCATGAACACTGAAGCTTTCTTT.

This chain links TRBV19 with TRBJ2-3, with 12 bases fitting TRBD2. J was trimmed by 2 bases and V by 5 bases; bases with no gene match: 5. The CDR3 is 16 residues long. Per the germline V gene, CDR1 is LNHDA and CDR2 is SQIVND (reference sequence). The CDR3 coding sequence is TGTGCCAGTAGTTTGACTAGCGGGGGACCCACAGATACGCAGTATTTT. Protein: CASSLTSGGPTDTQYF.

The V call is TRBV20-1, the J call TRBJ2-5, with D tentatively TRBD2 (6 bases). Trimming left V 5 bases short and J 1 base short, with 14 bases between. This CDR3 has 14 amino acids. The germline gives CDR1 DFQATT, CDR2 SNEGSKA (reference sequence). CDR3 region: CSAGAGTSQETQYF. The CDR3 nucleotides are TGCAGTGCTGGAGCCGGGACTTCCCAAGAGACCCAGTACTTC.

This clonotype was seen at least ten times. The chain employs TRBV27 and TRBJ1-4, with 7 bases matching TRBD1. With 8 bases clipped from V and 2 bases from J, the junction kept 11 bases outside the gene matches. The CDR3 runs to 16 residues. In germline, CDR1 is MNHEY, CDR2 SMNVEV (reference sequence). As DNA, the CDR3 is TGTGCCAGCCGCCTTTCCGTGACAGGGACTAATGAAAAACTGTTTTTT. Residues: CASRLSVTGTNEKLFF.

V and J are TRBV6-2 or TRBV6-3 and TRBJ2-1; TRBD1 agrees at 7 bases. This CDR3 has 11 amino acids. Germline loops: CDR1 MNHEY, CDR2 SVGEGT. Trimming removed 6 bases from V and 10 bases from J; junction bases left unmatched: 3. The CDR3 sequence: CASRYRGEQFF. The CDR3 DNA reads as TGTGCCAGCAGATACAGGGGCGAGCAGTTCTTC.

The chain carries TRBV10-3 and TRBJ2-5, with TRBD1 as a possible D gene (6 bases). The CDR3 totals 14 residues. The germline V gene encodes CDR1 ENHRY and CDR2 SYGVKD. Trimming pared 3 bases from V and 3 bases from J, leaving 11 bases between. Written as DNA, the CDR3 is TGTGCCATCAGTGACCCTGACAGGAAAGAGACCCAGTACTTC. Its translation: CAISDPDRKETQYF.